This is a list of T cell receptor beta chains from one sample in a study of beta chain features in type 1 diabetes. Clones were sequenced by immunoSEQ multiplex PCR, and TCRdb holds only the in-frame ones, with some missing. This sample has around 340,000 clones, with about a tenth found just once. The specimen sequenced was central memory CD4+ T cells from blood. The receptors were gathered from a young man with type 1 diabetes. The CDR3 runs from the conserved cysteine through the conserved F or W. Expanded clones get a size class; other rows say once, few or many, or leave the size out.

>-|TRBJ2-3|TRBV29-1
CSVASGGTTDTQYF
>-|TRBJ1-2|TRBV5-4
CASSVDRRANYGYTF
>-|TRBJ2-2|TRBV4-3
CASSRGANSVRVGELFF
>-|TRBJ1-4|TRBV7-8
CASSQRTGGIEKLFF
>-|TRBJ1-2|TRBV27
CASSFSTGLRNSYGYTF
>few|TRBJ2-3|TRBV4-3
CASSQDLTGVNTQYF
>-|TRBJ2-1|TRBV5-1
CASSLASGSSYNEQFF
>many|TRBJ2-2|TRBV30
CACRGGYVGTGELFF
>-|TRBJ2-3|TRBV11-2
CASSQTDTQYF
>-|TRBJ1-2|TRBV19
CASSIGTFYGYTF
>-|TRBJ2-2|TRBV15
CATSNPRGNTGELFF
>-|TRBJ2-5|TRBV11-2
CASSNTGGAETQYF
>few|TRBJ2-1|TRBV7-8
CASAEREAGGHNEQFF
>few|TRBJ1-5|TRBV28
CASSGGQGTGNQPQHF
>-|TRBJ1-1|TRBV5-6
CASSLGAVNTEAFF
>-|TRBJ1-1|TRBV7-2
CASSPRRVVEAFF
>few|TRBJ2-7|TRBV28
CASSVAGTSSYEQYF
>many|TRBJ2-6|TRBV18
CASSPGVSSGANVLTF
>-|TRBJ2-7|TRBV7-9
CASSSLNEQYF
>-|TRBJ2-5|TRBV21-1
CASSKVPRLAGAQYF
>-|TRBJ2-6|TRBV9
CASVGPGANVLTF
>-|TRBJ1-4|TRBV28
CASSSTATNEKLFF
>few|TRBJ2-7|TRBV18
CASSQPGYEQYF
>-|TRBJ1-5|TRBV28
CASTLAAGNQPQHF
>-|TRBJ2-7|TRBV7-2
CASSLEPAGMGEQYF
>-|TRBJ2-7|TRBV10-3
CAISESTITEQYF
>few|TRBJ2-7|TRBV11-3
CASSTLAGARDEQYF
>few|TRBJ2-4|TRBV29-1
CSVSGGFGKNIQYF
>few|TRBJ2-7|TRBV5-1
CASSLATGGRYEQYF
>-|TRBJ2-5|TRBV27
CASSLGREFQETQYF
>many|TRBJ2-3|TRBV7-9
CASSLDGGTDTQYF
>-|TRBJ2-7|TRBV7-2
CASSLAQGAQYEQYF
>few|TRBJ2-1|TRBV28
CASSGLASTREQFF
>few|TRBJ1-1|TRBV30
CAWSVGVMNTEAFF
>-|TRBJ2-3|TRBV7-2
CASSLPKRTSGGAYTQYF
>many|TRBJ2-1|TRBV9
CASSVPSGDEQFF
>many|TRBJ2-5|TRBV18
CASSTGREETQYF
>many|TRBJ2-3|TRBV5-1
CASSFSSTDTQYF
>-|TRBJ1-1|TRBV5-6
CASSQGFGAFF
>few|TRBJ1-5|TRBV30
CAWSLRGNQPQHF
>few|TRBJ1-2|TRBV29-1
CSVGFLDRGAHVPHGYTF
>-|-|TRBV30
CAWSVLQGLTLYEQYF
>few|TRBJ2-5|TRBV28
CASSSGAGETQYF
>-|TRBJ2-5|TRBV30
CAWATGAWETQYF
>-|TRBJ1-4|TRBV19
CASETPAANEKLFF
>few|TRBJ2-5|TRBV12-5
CASGDGLAGEETQYF
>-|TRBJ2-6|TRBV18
CASSPQGASGANVLTF
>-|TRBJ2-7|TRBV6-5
CASRSAGGPSYEQYF